This T cell receptor (beta chain) comes out of a study of blood T cell repertoires in COVID-19. Overall study context: Sites across the United States, Italy and Spain contributed samples from acute and convalescent COVID-19. The analysed material was cDNA or gDNA that came from T cells, B-cell-depleted T cells, or PBMCs.

Authors' methods: Reference gene primers were amplified, and this amplification served to estimate nucleated cell counts. Here immunoSEQ multiplex PCR was the method, and the copy in TCRdb shows in-frame clones only, minus some. That table is the source of V, J and clone size, and D and trimming were worked out from the DNA. This table holds 120,000 to 150,000 clones, around 87% found once. The V gene's germline CDR1 is MGHRA and CDR2 YSYEKL. CDR3 length: 15 residues. Between the trimmed V and J ends, which lost 4 bases and 0 bases, there was a span of 10 bases. This clonotype was obtained from a woman in her forties or fifties with active or convalescent COVID-19. Sequenced sample: peripheral blood. The rearrangement joins TRBV4-1 to TRBJ2-1, with a possible D match to TRBD1 (6 bases). DNA for the CDR3: TGCGCCAGCAGCCTCGGACAGAGCTCCTACAATGAGCAGTTCTTC. The encoded protein is CASSLGQSSYNEQFF.